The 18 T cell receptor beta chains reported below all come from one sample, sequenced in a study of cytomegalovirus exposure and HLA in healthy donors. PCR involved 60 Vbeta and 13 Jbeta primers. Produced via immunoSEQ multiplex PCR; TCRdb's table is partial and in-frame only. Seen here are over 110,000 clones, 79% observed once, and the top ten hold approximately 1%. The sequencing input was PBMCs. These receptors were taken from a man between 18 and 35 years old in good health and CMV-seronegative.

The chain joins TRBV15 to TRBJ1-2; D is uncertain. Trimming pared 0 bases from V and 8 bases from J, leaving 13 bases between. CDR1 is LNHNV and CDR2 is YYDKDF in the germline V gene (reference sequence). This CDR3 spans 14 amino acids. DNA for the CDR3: TGTGCCACCAGCAGAGATGGCAGCGTAAACGGCTACACCTTC. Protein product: CATSRDGSVNGYTF.

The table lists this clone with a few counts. The CDR3 sequence is CASKKGSTEAFF. The CDR3 region has the DNA TGTGCCAGCAAAAAAGGGAGCACTGAAGCTTTCTTT. The gene calls are TRBV2 and TRBJ1-1; D not resolved. Germline assignment: CDR1 SNHLY and CDR2 FYNNEI. Trimming cost V 7 bases and J 4 bases, with 10 bases left between them. The CDR3 is 12 amino acids.

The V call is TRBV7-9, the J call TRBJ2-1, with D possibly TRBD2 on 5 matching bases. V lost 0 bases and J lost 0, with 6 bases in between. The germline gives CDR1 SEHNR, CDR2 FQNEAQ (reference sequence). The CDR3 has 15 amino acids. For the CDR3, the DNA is TGTGCCAGCAGCTTAGCAGGGAGCTCCTACAATGAGCAGTTCTTC. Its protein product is CASSLAGSSYNEQFF.

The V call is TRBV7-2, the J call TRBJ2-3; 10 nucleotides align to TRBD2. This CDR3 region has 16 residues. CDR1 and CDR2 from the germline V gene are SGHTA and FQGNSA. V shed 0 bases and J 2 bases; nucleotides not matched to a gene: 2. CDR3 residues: CASSLASGGYTDTQYF. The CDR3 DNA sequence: TGTGCCAGCAGCTTAGCTAGCGGGGGGTACACAGATACGCAGTATTTT.

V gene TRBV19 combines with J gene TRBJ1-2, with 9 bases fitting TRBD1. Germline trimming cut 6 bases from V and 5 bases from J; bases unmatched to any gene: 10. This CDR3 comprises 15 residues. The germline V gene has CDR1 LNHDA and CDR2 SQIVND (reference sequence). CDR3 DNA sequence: TGTGCCAGTAGCCAAACAGGGGGCGCGTCATATGGCTACACCTTC. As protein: CASSQTGGASYGYTF.

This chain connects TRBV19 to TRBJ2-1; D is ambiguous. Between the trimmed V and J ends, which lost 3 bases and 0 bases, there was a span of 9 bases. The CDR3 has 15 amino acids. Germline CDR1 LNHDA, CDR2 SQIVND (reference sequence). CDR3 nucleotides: TGTGCCAGTAGTATGAGAAGAAGCTCCTACAATGAGCAGTTCTTC. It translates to CASSMRRSSYNEQFF.

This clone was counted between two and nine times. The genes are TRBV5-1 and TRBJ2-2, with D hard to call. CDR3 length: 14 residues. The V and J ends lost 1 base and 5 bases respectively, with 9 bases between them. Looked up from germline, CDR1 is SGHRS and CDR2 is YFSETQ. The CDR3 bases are TGCGCCAGCAGCTTGATGCGTCTTACCGGGGAGCTGTTTTTT. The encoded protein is CASSLMRLTGELFF.

For the CDR3, the DNA is TGCGCCAGCAGCTCATCGACCCAGGTGACCAATTCACCCCTCCACTTT. Residues: CASSSSTQVTNSPLHF. This chain connects TRBV5-1 to TRBJ1-6; D ambiguous. This CDR3 has 16 amino acids. Trimming took off 3 bases at V and 7 bases at J, with 17 bases between the two ends. Per germline, CDR1 SGHRS and CDR2 YFSETQ. Combining the CDR3 with reference TRBV5-1 and TRBJ1-6 gives the whole variable domain KAGVTQTPRYLIKTRGQQVTLSCSPISGHRSVSWYQQTPGQGLQFLFEYFSETQRNKGNFPGRFSGRQFSNSRSEMNVSTLELGDSALYLCASSSSTQVTNSPLHFGNGTRLTVT.

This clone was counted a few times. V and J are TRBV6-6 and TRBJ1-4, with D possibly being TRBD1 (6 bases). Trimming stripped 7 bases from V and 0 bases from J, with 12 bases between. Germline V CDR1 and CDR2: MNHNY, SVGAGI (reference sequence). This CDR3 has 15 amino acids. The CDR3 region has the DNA TGTGCCAGCACCACAGGGCCTGCAACTAATGAAAAACTGTTTTTT. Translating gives CASTTGPATNEKLFF.

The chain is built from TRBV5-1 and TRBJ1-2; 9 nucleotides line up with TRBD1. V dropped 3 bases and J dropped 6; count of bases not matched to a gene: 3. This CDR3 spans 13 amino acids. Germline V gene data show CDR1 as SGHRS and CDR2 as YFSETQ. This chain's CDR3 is CASSYRQGDGYTF. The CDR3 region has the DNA TGCGCCAGCAGCTACCGACAGGGGGATGGCTACACCTTC.

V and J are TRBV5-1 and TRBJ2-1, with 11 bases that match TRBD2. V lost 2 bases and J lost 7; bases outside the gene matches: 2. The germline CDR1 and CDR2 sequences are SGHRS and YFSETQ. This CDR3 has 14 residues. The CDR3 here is CASSLTSGGNEQFF. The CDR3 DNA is TGCGCCAGCAGCTTAACTAGCGGGGGTAATGAGCAGTTCTTC.

The CDR3, as DNA: TGTGCCACCAGCGTCATGGCCCTCAGGGCGCGCACCGGGGAGCTGTTTTTT. Translated, it gives CATSVMALRARTGELFF. The J gene is TRBJ2-2, the V gene TRBV15; D might be TRBD1 (5 bases). Germline V gives CDR1 LNHNV, CDR2 YYDKDF (reference sequence). V was trimmed by 5 bases and J by 4 bases, leaving 20 bases between them. This CDR3 contains 17 residues.

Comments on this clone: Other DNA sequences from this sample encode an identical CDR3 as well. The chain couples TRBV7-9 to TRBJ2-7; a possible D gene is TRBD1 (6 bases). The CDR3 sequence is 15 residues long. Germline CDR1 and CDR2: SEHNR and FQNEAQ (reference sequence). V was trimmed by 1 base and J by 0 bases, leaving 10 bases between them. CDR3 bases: TGTGCCAGCAGCTTAGGGCAGGGGACCTCCTACGAGCAGTACTTC. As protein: CASSLGQGTSYEQYF.

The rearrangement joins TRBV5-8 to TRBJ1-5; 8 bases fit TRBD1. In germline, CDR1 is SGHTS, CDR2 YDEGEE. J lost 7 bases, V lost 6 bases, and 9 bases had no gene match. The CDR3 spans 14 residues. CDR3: CASNNQGARQPQHF. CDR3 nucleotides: TGTGCCAGCAACAATCAGGGGGCCCGGCAGCCCCAGCATTTT.

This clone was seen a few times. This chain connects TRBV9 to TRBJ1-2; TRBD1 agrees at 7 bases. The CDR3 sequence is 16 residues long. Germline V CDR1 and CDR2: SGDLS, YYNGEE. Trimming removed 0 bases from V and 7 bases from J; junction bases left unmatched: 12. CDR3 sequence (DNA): TGTGCCAGCAGCGTAGCCGCACAGGGGCGAGGAGGTGGCTACACCTTC. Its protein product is CASSVAAQGRGGGYTF.

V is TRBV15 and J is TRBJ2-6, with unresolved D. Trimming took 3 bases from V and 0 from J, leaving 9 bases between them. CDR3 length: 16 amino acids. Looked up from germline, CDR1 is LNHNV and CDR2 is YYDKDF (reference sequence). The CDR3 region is CATSSRVLSGANVLTF. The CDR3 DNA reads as TGTGCCACCAGCAGTCGAGTGCTCTCTGGGGCCAACGTCCTGACTTTC.

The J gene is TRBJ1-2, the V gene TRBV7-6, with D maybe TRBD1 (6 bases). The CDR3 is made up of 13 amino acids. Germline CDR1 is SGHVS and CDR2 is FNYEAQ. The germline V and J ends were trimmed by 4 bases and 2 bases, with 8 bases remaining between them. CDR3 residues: CASSSGVNYGYTF. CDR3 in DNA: TGTGCCAGCAGCTCAGGGGTAAACTATGGCTACACCTTC. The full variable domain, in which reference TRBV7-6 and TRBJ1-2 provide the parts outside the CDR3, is GAGVSQSPRYKVTKRGQDVALRCDPISGHVSLYWYRQALGQGPEFLTYFNYEAQQDKSGLPNDRFSAERPEGSISTLTIQRTEQRDSAMYRCASSSGVNYGYTFGSGTRLTVV.

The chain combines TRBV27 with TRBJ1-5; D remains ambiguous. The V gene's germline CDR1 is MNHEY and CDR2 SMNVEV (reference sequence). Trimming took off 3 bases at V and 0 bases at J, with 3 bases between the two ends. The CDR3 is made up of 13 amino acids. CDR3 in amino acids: CASSFVSNQPQHF. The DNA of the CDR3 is TGTGCCAGCAGTTTCGTTAGCAATCAGCCCCAGCATTTT.